These 21 T cell receptor beta chains came from one sample sequenced in a study of shared clonotypes between healthy human individuals. Using immunoSEQ multiplex PCR, the repertoire was profiled, and TCRdb retains in-frame clones only, with some absent. In the table there are about 980,000 clones, approximately 76% of which are singletons. The sample was memory CD4+ T cells sorted from blood. Subset described: CD45RA-negative fraction. All receptors derive from a young man in good health.

Concerning this clone: Other DNA sequences within the sample encode an identical CDR3. The genes are TRBV7-9 and TRBJ2-5, with D perhaps TRBD1 (6 bases). Germline CDR1 reads SEHNR; CDR2 reads FQNEAQ (reference sequence). The V end lost 1 base, the J end lost 4 bases, and 7 bases lay between the germline ends. The CDR3 contains 13 residues. For the CDR3, the DNA is TGTGCCAGCAGCTTAGTGGGGGCAGAGACCCAGTACTTC. Translating it yields CASSLVGAETQYF.

This clone has just one count. The chain's CDR3 is CASSMDRTPQETQYF. The DNA of the CDR3 is TGTGCCAGCAGTATGGACAGGACACCCCAAGAGACCCAGTACTTC. The chain couples TRBV27 to TRBJ2-5; 7 bases are a match to TRBD1. The germline V gene has CDR1 MNHEY and CDR2 SMNVEV (reference sequence). This CDR3 contains 15 residues. The ends lost 5 bases at V and 1 base at J; junction bases unmatched: 7.

V gene TRBV7-8 combines with J gene TRBJ2-3; D might be TRBD1 (5 bases). Germline lookup yields CDR1 SGHVS and CDR2 FQNEAQ. V lost 5 bases and J 5 bases, leaving 20 bases between the germline ends. The CDR3 sequence is 16 residues long. The CDR3 loop reads CASSQRGGDSGDTQYF. CDR3 nucleotide sequence: TGTGCCAGCAGCCAAAGGGGTGGGGATTCGGGAGATACGCAGTATTTT.

The chain couples TRBV18 to TRBJ1-1; D is ambiguous. The CDR3 is 15 amino acids. Germline-derived CDR1 and CDR2 are KGHSH and LQKENI. V dropped 6 bases and J dropped 6 bases, with 20 bases sitting between them. In DNA, the CDR3 is TGTGCCAGCTCCCCATCTATTGTAGGGTGGGCTGAAGCTTTCTTT. It encodes CASSPSIVGWAEAFF.

This sequence joins TRBV14 and TRBJ1-1; no clear D gene. Germline CDR1 reads SGHDN; CDR2 reads FVKESK. Trimming shortened V by 1 base and J by 7 bases, and 4 bases separated the two germline ends. CDR3 length: 11 amino acids. DNA for the CDR3: TGTGCCAGCAGCCAAGTAGTTGAAGCTTTCTTT. Its protein product is CASSQVVEAFF. The entire variable domain, with the rest obtained from reference TRBV14 and TRBJ1-1, is as follows: EAGVTQFPSHSVIEKGQTVTLRCDPISGHDNLYWYRRVMGKEIKFLLHFVKESKQDESGMPNNRFLAERTGGTYSTLKVQPAELEDSGVYFCASSQVVEAFFGQGTRLTVV.

The chain joins TRBV2 to TRBJ1-2; tentatively, D is TRBD1 (5 bases). Trimming took 7 bases from V and 6 from J, leaving 18 bases between them. Per germline, CDR1 SNHLY and CDR2 FYNNEI. The CDR3 contains 14 residues. The CDR3 sequence is CASTLIGATDGYTF. CDR3 nucleotides: TGTGCCAGCACCCTAATAGGGGCCACGGATGGCTACACCTTC.

The chain combines TRBV6-5 with TRBJ1-2; the D gene is possibly TRBD1 (6 bases). V lost 4 bases and J lost 7, with 19 bases in between. CDR1 is MNHEY and CDR2 is SVGAGI in the germline V gene. This CDR3 has 15 amino acids. Written as DNA, the CDR3 is TGTGCCAGCAGTTCCCCGGACAGCGGGAGAGGTGGCTACACCTTC. Encoded protein: CASSSPDSGRGGYTF.

This chain uses TRBV5-4 with TRBJ2-7; the D gene is possibly TRBD1 (6 bases). V was trimmed by 4 bases and J by 4 bases, leaving 18 bases between them. This CDR3 region has 15 residues. Germline CDR1 and CDR2: SGHNT and YYREEE (reference sequence). CDR3 in amino acids: CASSPGENRIYEQYF. CDR3 DNA: TGTGCCAGCAGCCCAGGGGAGAACAGGATATACGAGCAGTACTTC.

Concerning this clone itself: Other nucleotide sequences from this sample produce the same CDR3. This chain joins TRBV7-2 and TRBJ1-3; maybe TRBD1 (5 bases). The CDR3 spans 15 residues. The V and J ends lost 0 bases and 4 bases respectively, with 10 bases between them. Germline V gene data show CDR1 as SGHTA and CDR2 as FQGNSA. CDR3 region: CASSLAWGPGNTIYF. CDR3 nucleotides: TGTGCCAGCAGCTTAGCGTGGGGCCCGGGAAACACCATATATTTT.

The chain links TRBV7-2 to TRBJ2-3; 7 bases line up with TRBD2. This CDR3 region has 14 residues. J lost 4 bases, V lost 5 bases, and 6 bases had no gene match. The germline V gene has CDR1 SGHTA and CDR2 FQGNSA. The CDR3 DNA reads TGTGCCAGCAGCCCCGGGAGGTTCGCAGATACGCAGTATTTT. It specifies CASSPGRFADTQYF.

The chain recombines TRBV30 with TRBJ2-7; TRBD2 aligns across 9 bases. The length of the CDR3 is 15 residues. The germline V gene has CDR1 GTSNPN and CDR2 SVGIG (reference sequence). The V gene end was trimmed by 1 base and the J gene end by 2 bases; junction bases not matched to a gene: 6. CDR3 region: CAWSDLAGAAYEQYF. The DNA of the CDR3 is TGTGCCTGGAGTGATTTAGCGGGGGCCGCCTACGAGCAGTACTTC. The variable domain in full, completed from reference TRBV30 and TRBJ2-7, reads SQTIHQWPATLVQPVGSPLSLECTVEGTSNPNLYWYRQAAGRGLQLLFYSVGIGQISSEVPQNLSASRPQDRQFILSSKKLLLSDSGFYLCAWSDLAGAAYEQYFGPGTRLTVT.

The V gene is TRBV7-8, the J gene TRBJ2-7; 9 bases align to TRBD2. CDR1 is SGHVS, CDR2 FQNEAQ, per germline. The V segment lost 2 bases and the J segment 2 bases; nucleotides outside the gene matches: 4. The CDR3 covers 15 residues. CDR3 DNA: TGTGCCAGCAGCTTAAGCCTAGCGGGGCCCTACGAGCAGTACTTC. Translated, it gives CASSLSLAGPYEQYF.

The chain joins TRBV18 to TRBJ1-1; tentatively, D is TRBD1 (6 bases). Trimming removed 5 bases from V and 4 bases from J, with 17 bases in between. Germline V gene sequence: CDR1 KGHSH, CDR2 LQKENI. There are 15 residues in the CDR3. The CDR3 sequence is CASSNEQGTGTEAFF. The CDR3 region has the DNA TGTGCCAGCTCAAACGAACAGGGAACGGGCACTGAAGCTTTCTTT.

The rearrangement links TRBV6-1 to TRBJ1-6; no firm D call. Trimming pared 2 bases from V and 6 bases from J, leaving 2 bases between. Germline CDR1 reads MNHNS; CDR2 reads SASEGT. The CDR3 sequence is 12 residues long. CDR3 coding DNA: TGTGCCAGCAGTGAATTTAATTCACCCCTCCACTTT. Translating it yields CASSEFNSPLHF.

The CDR3 bases are TGTGCCAGCAGCCAAGGTCATCCGGGTAAGTATGAGCAGTACTTC. Translating gives CASSQGHPGKYEQYF. The gene calls are TRBV14 and TRBJ2-7; D gene unclear. The CDR3 spans 15 residues. V dropped 1 base and J dropped 7 bases, with 17 bases sitting between them. Germline loops: CDR1 SGHDN, CDR2 FVKESK.

The V gene is TRBV4-3, the J gene TRBJ2-5; 7 bases match TRBD1. This CDR3 is built from 17 residues. Per germline, CDR1 LGHNA and CDR2 YSLEER. The trim removed 2 bases at V and 4 bases at J, leaving 13 bases unmatched. This chain's CDR3 is CASSQMTGTSVAETQYF. In nucleotides, the CDR3 is TGCGCCAGCAGCCAAATGACAGGGACGTCGGTGGCAGAGACCCAGTACTTC.

CDR3 sequence reads: CASSLLPPGQQETQYF. The CDR3 nucleotides are TGTGCCAGCAGCTTACTCCCGCCAGGGCAGCAAGAGACCCAGTACTTC. The rearrangement joins TRBV7-3 to TRBJ2-5, with D possibly matching TRBD1 (5 bases). The CDR3 is 16 amino acids. With 2 bases removed from V and 2 bases from J, the gap between germline ends came to 15 bases. The germline V gene has CDR1 SGHTA and CDR2 FQGTGA.

The chain combines TRBV5-1 with TRBJ2-1, with 10 nucleotides matching TRBD2. The trim removed 1 base at V and 9 bases at J, leaving 7 bases unmatched. This CDR3 has 15 residues. CDR1 is SGHRS and CDR2 is YFSETQ in the germline V gene. The DNA of the CDR3 is TGCGCCAGCAGCTTGACTAGCGGGAACGACGGTGAGCAGTTCTTC. Its translation is CASSLTSGNDGEQFF.

The chain joins TRBV28 to TRBJ2-7; D call uncertain. Looked up from germline, CDR1 is MDHEN and CDR2 is SYDVKM. This CDR3 contains 13 residues. V lost 5 bases, J lost 10 bases, and 18 bases lay in between. This CDR3 reads CASSLIPGLLQYF. The DNA for the CDR3 is TGTGCCAGCAGTCTCATACCGGGCCTCTTACAGTACTTC.

The chain couples TRBV14 to TRBJ2-7, with no clear D. This CDR3 is built from 13 residues. V was clipped by 6 bases and J by 1 base, with 10 bases between them. In germline, CDR1 is SGHDN, CDR2 FVKESK. CDR3 DNA: TGTGCCAGCAGTTTGTCTTCTTCCTACGAGCAGTACTTC. Its protein product is CASSLSSSYEQYF. Full variable domain (remainder filled in from reference TRBV14 and TRBJ2-7): EAGVTQFPSHSVIEKGQTVTLRCDPISGHDNLYWYRRVMGKEIKFLLHFVKESKQDESGMPNNRFLAERTGGTYSTLKVQPAELEDSGVYFCASSLSSSYEQYFGPGTRLTVT.

In this sample, this clone turned up a few times. Other nucleotide sequences in the sample specify the same CDR3. This chain uses TRBV5-1 with TRBJ2-3, with 7 bases aligning to TRBD1. Germline V gene sequence: CDR1 SGHRS, CDR2 YFSETQ. J lost 1 base, V lost 4 bases, and 3 bases had no gene match. CDR3 length: 14 amino acids. CDR3 in amino acids: CASSRDRGTDTQYF. CDR3 DNA: TGCGCCAGCAGCCGGGACAGAGGCACAGATACGCAGTATTTT.